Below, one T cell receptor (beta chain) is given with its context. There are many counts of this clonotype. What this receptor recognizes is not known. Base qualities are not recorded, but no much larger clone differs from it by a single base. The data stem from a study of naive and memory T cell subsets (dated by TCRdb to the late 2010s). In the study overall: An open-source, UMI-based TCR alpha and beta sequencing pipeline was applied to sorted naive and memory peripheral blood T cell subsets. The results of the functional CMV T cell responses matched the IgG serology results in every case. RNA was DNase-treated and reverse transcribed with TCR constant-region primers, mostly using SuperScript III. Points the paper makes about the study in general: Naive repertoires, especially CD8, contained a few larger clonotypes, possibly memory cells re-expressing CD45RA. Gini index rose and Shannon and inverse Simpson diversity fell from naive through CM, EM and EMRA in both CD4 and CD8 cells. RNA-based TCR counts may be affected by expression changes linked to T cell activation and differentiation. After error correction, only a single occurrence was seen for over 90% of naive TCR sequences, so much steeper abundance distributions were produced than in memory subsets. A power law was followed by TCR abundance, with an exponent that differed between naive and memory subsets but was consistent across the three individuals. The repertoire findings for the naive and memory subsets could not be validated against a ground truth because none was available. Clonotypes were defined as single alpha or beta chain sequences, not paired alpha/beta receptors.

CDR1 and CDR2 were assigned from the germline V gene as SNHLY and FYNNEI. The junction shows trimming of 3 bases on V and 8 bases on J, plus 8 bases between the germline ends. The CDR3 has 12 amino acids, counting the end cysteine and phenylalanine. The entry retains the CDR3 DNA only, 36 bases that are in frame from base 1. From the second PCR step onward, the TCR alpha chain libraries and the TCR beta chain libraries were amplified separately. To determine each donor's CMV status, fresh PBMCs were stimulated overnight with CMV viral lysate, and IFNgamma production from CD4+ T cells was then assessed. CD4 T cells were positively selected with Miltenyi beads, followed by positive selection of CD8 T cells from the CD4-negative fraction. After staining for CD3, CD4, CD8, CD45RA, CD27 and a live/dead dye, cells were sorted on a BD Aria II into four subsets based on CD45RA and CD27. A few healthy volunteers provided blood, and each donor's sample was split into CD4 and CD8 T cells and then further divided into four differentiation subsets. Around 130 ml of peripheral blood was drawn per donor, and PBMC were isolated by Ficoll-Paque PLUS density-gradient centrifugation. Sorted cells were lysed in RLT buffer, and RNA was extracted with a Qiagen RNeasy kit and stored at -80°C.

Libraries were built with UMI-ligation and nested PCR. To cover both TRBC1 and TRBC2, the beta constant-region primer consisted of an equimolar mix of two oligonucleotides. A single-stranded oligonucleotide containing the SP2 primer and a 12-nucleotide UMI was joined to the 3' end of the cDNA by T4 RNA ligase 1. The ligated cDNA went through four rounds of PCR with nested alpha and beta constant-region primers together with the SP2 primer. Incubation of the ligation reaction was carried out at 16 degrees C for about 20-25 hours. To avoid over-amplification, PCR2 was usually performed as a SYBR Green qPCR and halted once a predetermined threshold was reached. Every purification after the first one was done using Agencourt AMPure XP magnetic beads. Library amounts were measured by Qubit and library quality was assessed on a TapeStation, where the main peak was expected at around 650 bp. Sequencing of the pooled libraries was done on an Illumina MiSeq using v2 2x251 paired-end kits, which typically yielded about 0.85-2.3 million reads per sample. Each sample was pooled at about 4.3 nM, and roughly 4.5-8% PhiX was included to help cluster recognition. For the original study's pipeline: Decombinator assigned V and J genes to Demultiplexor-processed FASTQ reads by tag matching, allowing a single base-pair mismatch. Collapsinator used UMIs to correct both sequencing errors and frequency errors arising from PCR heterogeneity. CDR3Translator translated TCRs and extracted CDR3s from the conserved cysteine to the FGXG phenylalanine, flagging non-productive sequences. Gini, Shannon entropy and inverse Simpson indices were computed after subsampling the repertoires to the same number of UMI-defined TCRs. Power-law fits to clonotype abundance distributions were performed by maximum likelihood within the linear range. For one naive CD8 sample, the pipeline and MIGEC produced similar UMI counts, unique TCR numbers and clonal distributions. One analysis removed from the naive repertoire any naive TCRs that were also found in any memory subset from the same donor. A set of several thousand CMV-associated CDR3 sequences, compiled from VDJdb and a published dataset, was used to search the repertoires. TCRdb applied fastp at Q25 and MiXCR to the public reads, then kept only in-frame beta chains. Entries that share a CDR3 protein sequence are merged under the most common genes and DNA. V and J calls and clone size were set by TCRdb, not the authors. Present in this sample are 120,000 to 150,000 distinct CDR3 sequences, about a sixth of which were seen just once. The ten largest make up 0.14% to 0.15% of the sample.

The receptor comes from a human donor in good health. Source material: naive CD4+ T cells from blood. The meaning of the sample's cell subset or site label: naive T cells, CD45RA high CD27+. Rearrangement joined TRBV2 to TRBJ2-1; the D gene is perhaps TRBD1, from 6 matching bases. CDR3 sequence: CASSDRGDEQFF. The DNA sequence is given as TGTGCCAGCAGTGACAGGGGAGATGAGCAGTTCTTC.